Listed below are T cell receptor beta chains from one sample, sequenced in a study of T cell repertoires in cytomegalovirus infection. TCRdb reprocessed the reads via MiXCR and lists one record per CDR3 protein. The table lists more than 650,000 distinct CDR3 sequences, about a third of them singletons. Input material: PBMCs. The receptors shown here come from a human donor in good health (CMV status not recorded). Some clones in this sample may be carry-over from other donors' samples. The CDR3 runs from the conserved cysteine through the conserved F or W. D genes are given only for firm matches. Size tells how often a clone was seen (once, few, many) or the class of an expanded clone, and some rows leave it out.

V gene	D gene	J gene	clone size	CDR3 length	CDR3 DNA	CDR3 protein
TRBV19	-	TRBJ1-5	-	15	TGTGCCAGTAGTATACTTCGGACACGGAATATAGCCCAGCATTTT	CASSILRTRNIAQHF
TRBV7-3	TRBD2	TRBJ2-1	-	15	TGTGCCAGCAGCTTTAGCGGGGGATCCTACAATGAGCAGTTCTTC	CASSFSGGSYNEQFF
TRBV27	-	TRBJ2-4	few	16	TGTGCCAGCAGTAAGGCAGGGCAAATAGCCAAAAACATTCAGTACTTC	CASSKAGQIAKNIQYF
TRBV29-1	TRBD1	TRBJ2-7	-	13	TGCAGCGTCCTCTGGACAGGAGACTACGAGCAGTACTTC	CSVLWTGDYEQYF
TRBV4-1	-	TRBJ2-1	few	15	TGCGCCAGCAGCCTACCGGGCCCGACCTACAATGAGCAGTTCTTC	CASSLPGPTYNEQFF
TRBV27	-	TRBJ2-1	few	15	TGTGCCAGCAGTTTATTAGGGGGGGGGTACAATGAGCAGTTCTTC	CASSLLGGGYNEQFF
TRBV5-1	TRBD1	TRBJ2-1	many	15	TGCGCCAGCAGCTTGCCGACAGGGCTCTACAATGAGCAGTTCTTC	CASSLPTGLYNEQFF
TRBV6-5	-	TRBJ2-2	few	15	TGTGCCAGCAGTCGCGTAGGAGGTCGGACCGGGGAGCTGTTTTTT	CASSRVGGRTGELFF
TRBV7-6	TRBD1	TRBJ2-1	-	17	TGTGCCAGCAGCTTAGGTGATTCCGGGACAGTCTACAATGAGCAGTTCTTC	CASSLGDSGTVYNEQFF
TRBV27	-	TRBJ2-7	few	14	TGTGCCAGCAGTACCCTCCTCCGGGGCTACGAGCAGTACTTC	CASSTLLRGYEQYF
TRBV29-1	-	TRBJ1-1	-	14	TGCAGCGTTGAGGGGGGGGGGCCGTACACTGAAGCTTTCTTT	CSVEGGGPYTEAFF
TRBV20-1	TRBD1	TRBJ1-6	few	16	TGCAGTGCTATCGAGACGGGGACAGCGAACGGGTCACCCCTCCACTTT	CSAIETGTANGSPLHF
TRBV5-5	-	TRBJ1-4	-	16	TGTGCCAGCAGCTTGTGGCCGGGGGCCCTTAATGAAAAACTGTTTTTT	CASSLWPGALNEKLFF
TRBV7-8	-	TRBJ2-4	-	15	TGTGCCAGCAGTCATAGCGGGAACCAGGGGGACATTCAGTACTTC	CASSHSGNQGDIQYF
TRBV19	-	TRBJ2-3	-	15	TGTGCCAGTGGCGTGCGGGATTATACTTCAGATACGCAGTATTTT	CASGVRDYTSDTQYF
TRBV24-1	TRBD2	TRBJ2-1	-	15	TGTGCCACCAGTGACCCTTCGGGGGGGCGGGGTGAGCAGTTCTTC	CATSDPSGGRGEQFF
TRBV20-1	TRBD1	TRBJ1-4	-	17	TGCAGTGCTAGAGGGAGGACAGGGGGTTCGACTAATGAAAAACTGTTTTTT	CSARGRTGGSTNEKLFF
TRBV10-3	TRBD1	TRBJ1-5	-	14	TGTGCCAGCTCCCAGGACAGGAACAATCAGCCCCAGCATTTT	CASSQDRNNQPQHF
TRBV10-3	TRBD1	TRBJ2-5	-	15	TGTGCCATCAGTGAGTCGAGACAGGGGACAGAGACCCAGTACTTC	CAISESRQGTETQYF
TRBV7-9	TRBD1	TRBJ2-7	-	16	TGTGCCAGCAGCTCAAAGGGGGGGACAGGGGGCCGAGAGCAGTACTTC	CASSSKGGTGGREQYF
TRBV29-1	TRBD1	TRBJ1-1	-	15	TGCAGCTCCGAGGGGGTGGACAGGGTAAACACTGAAGCTTTCTTT	CSSEGVDRVNTEAFF
TRBV12-3/TRBV12-4	TRBD1	TRBJ1-2	-	14	TGTGCCAGCTCCTTACCGGGACAGGGTGGCGGCTACACCTTC	CASSLPGQGGGYTF
TRBV6-2/TRBV6-3	-	TRBJ2-3	-	14	TGTGCCAGCAGTTATTATCAATACACAGATACGCAGTATTTT	CASSYYQYTDTQYF
TRBV6-8	-	TRBJ1-1	-	15	TGTGCCCGCATTCCGGTTGCAGCAAAAAACACTGAAGCTTTATTT	CARIPVAAKNTEALF
TRBV19	-	TRBJ1-5	few	15	TGTGCCAGTAGTACCGATACAGGGCTCTATCAGCCCCAGCATTTT	CASSTDTGLYQPQHF
TRBV6-1	-	TRBJ2-3	-	14	TGTGCCAGCAAGGGGCCAACAGCTACAGATACGCAGTATTTT	CASKGPTATDTQYF